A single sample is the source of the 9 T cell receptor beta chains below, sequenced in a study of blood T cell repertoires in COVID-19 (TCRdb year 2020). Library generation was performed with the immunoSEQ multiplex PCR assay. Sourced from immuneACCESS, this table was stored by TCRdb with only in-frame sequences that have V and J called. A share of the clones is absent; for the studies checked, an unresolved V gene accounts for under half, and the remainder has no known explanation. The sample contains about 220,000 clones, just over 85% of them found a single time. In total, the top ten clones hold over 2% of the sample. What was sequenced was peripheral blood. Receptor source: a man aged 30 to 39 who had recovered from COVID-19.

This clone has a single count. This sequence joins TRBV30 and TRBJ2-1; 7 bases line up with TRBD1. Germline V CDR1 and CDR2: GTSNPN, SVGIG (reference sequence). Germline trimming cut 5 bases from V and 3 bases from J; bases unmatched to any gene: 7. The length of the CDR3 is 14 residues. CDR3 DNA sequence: TGTGCCTGGGCCCCGGGACAGAACTACAATGAGCAGTTCTTC. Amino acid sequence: CAWAPGQNYNEQFF.

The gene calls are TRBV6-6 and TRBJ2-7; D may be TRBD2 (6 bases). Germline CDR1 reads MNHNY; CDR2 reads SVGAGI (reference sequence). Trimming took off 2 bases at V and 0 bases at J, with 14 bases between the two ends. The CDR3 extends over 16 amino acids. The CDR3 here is CASSYPAGLSSYEQYF. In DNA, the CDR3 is TGTGCCAGCAGTTACCCAGCGGGCCTGAGCTCCTACGAGCAGTACTTC.

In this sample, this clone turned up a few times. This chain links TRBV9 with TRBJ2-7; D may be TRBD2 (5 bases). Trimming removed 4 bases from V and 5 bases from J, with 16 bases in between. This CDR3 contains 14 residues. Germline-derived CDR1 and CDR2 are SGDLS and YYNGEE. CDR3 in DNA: TGTGCCAGCAGCCCAACCACGGGGTTCCACGAGCAGTACTTC. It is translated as CASSPTTGFHEQYF.

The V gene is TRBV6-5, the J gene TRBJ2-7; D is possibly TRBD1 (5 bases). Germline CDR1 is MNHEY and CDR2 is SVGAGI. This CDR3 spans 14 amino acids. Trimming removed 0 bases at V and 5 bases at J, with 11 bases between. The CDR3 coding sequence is TGTGCCAGCAGTTACTCCCTGGGGCAGGACGAGCAGTACTTC. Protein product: CASSYSLGQDEQYF.

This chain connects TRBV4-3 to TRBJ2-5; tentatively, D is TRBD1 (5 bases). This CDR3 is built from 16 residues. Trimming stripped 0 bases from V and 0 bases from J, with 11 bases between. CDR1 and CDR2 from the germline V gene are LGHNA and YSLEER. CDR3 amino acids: CASSQDPGLYQETQYF. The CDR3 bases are TGCGCCAGCAGCCAAGATCCAGGGCTTTACCAAGAGACCCAGTACTTC.

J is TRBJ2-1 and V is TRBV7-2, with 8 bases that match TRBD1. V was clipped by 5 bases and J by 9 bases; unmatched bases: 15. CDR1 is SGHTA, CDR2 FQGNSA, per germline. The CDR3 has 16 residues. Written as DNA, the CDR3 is TGTGCCAGCAGCGAGGGCCCGGGACAGGTATTTGGTGAGCAGTTCTTC. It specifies CASSEGPGQVFGEQFF.

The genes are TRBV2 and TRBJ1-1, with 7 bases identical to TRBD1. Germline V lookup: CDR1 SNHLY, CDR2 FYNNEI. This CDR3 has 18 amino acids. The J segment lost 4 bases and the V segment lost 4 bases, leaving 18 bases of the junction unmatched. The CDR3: CASSAGRQGISLGTEAFF. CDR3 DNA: TGTGCCAGCAGTGCAGGGAGACAGGGTATCTCCCTGGGCACTGAAGCTTTCTTT.

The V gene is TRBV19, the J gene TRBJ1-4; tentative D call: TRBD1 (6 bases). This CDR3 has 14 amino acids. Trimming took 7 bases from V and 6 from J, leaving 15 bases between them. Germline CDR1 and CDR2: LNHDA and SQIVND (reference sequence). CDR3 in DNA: TGTGCCAGTACCCTCAGGGGTATAGATGAAAAACTGTTTTTT. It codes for CASTLRGIDEKLFF.

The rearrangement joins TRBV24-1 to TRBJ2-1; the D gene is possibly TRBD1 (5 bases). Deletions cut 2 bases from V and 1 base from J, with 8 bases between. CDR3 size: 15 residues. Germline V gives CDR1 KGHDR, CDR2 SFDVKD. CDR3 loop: CATSDSGPSYNEQFF. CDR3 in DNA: TGTGCCACCAGTGATTCAGGGCCGTCCTACAATGAGCAGTTCTTC.